This T cell receptor beta chain is drawn from a study of T cells after somatic rescue of genetic block. This CDR3 spans 15 amino acids. The V and J ends lost 4 bases and 4 bases, in that order; junction bases with no gene match: 6. CDR1 is SGDLS and CDR2 is YYNGEE in the germline V gene. Only in-frame clones appear in the TCRdb table, and some are missing; sequencing was by immunoSEQ multiplex PCR. The table shows 68,000 or so clones, with roughly 92% occurring only once. This receptor was taken from a man aged 35-49 years. V is TRBV9 and J is TRBJ2-3; the match to TRBD2 covers 10 bases. The specimen was peripheral blood mononuclear cells (PBMCs). CDR3 nucleotide sequence: TGTGCCAGCAGCCCCCCAGCGGGAGGGGCAGATACGCAGTATTTT. Protein product: CASSPPAGGADTQYF.